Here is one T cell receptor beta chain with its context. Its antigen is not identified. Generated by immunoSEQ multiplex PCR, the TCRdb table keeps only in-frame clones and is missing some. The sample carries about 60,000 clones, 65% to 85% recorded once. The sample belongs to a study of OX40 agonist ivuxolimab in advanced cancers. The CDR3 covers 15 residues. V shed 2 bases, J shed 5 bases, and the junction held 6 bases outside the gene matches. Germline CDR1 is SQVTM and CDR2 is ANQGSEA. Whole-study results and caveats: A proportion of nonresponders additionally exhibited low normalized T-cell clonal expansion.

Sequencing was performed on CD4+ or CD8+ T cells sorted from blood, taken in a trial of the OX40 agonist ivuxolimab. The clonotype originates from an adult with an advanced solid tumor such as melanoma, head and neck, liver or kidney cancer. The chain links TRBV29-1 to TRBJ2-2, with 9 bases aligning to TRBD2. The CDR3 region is CSVERVAGVTGELFF. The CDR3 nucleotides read TGCAGCGTTGAACGGGTAGCGGGAGTGACCGGGGAGCTGTTTTTT.